The 2 T cell receptor beta chains given below trace back to one sample, sequenced in a study of long-term antiretroviral therapy in people with HIV. Assay version v3.0 of immunoSEQ was used, and it was run at survey level. Repertoires were generated with immunoSEQ multiplex PCR, while TCRdb's copy carries only in-frame clones and drops some. The sample carries roughly 17,000 clones, around 91% recorded once. The sample consisted of unsorted PBMCs, taken 3 years after starting antiretroviral therapy. These receptors came from a man aged 50 to 60 with HIV.

This chain joins TRBV18 and TRBJ2-7; possibly TRBD2 for D (6 bases). Germline assignment: CDR1 KGHSH and CDR2 LQKENI. V lost 3 bases and J 0 bases, leaving 18 bases between the germline ends. The CDR3 has 17 amino acids. CDR3 region: CASSPSLGGSLSYEQYF. The CDR3 DNA sequence: TGTGCCAGCTCACCCTCGTTAGGAGGGTCCCTCTCCTACGAGCAGTACTTC.

This sequence joins TRBV19 and TRBJ1-5; D is possibly TRBD1 (5 bases). Germline V gene lookup returns CDR1 LNHDA and CDR2 SQIVND (reference sequence). This CDR3 contains 16 residues. Trimming pared 4 bases from V and 0 bases from J, leaving 13 bases between. The chain's CDR3 is CASSRGVTYSNQPQHF. The CDR3 DNA reads as TGTGCCAGTAGTAGAGGGGTCACGTATAGCAATCAGCCCCAGCATTTT.